These 14 T cell receptor beta chains originate from one sample sequenced in a study of CD8 T cells in ankylosing spondylitis. Each CDR3 protein gets one entry after TCRdb re-called the 5' RACE reads with MiXCR. The sample includes approximately 250,000 distinct CDR3 sequences, over 9.5% of them seen just once. The specimen was blood, either unsorted or a sorted T cell fraction (not recorded which). These receptor sequences come from a male donor with ankylosing spondylitis or in good health (not recorded which).

This clonotype was recorded at least ten times. For the CDR3, the DNA is TGTGCCACCAGCAGAGCCCCCGGGACACTAGAGACCCAGTACTTC. This encodes CATSRAPGTLETQYF. V usage is TRBV15 and J usage is TRBJ2-5, with TRBD1 as a possible D gene (6 bases). CDR1 is LNHNV, CDR2 YYDKDF, per germline (reference sequence). V was shortened by 1 base and J by 4 bases, with 13 bases between the two germline ends. CDR3 size: 15 residues.

This clonotype was counted between two and nine times. J is TRBJ2-2 and V is TRBV5-1; 7 bases agree with TRBD2. CDR1 SGHRS and CDR2 YFSETQ come from the germline V gene. The CDR3 has 14 residues. J was trimmed by 0 bases and V by 7 bases; bases with no gene match: 3. CDR3 in DNA: TGCGCCAGCGACCTAGCGGCGAACACCGGGGAGCTGTTTTTT. Translation gives CASDLAANTGELFF.

Ten or more counts support this clonotype. The CDR3 DNA reads as TGTGCCAGCAGTATCGGACAGGGGACTTTGATTCATGGCTACACCTTC. Encoded protein: CASSIGQGTLIHGYTF. The V and J genes are TRBV12-3 or TRBV12-4 and TRBJ1-2; 9 bases match TRBD1. CDR3 length: 16 amino acids. Unmatched junction bases numbered 13, after V lost 5 bases and J lost 6 bases.

This clonotype was observed many times. The chain carries TRBV6-4 and TRBJ2-3; 11 positions match TRBD2. The V gene end was trimmed by 0 bases and the J gene end by 4 bases; junction bases not matched to a gene: 3. Per germline, CDR1 MRHNA and CDR2 SNTAGT. This CDR3 comprises 16 residues. The CDR3 loop reads CASSDSGSGRADTQYF. The DNA of the CDR3 is TGTGCCAGCAGTGACTCGGGTAGCGGGAGGGCAGATACGCAGTATTTT.

In this sample, this clonotype turned up a few times. The rearrangement links TRBV7-2 to TRBJ1-1; 8 nucleotides align to TRBD1. Germline assignment: CDR1 SGHTA and CDR2 FQGNSA. The junction had 4 bases not matched to a gene; V was cut back by 5 bases and J by 11 bases. The CDR3 totals 11 residues. The CDR3 loop reads CASSVRDRAFF. The DNA of the CDR3 is TGTGCCAGCAGCGTCCGGGACAGGGCTTTCTTT. The full variable domain, its missing parts supplied by reference TRBV7-2 and TRBJ1-1, is GAGVSQSPSNKVTEKGKDVELRCDPISGHTALYWYRQSLGQGLEFLIYFQGNSAPDKSGLPSDRFSAERTGGSVSTLTIQRTQQEDSAVYLCASSVRDRAFFGQGTRLTVV.

This clonotype appeared many times. The chain employs TRBV4-1 and TRBJ2-1; possibly TRBD1 for D (5 bases). Between the trimmed V and J ends, which lost 8 bases and 1 base, there was a span of 12 bases. Germline CDR1 is MGHRA and CDR2 is YSYEKL. The CDR3 runs to 14 residues. The CDR3 nucleotides are TGCGCCAGCCAGACAGTAAGGTCCTACAATGAGCAGTTCTTC. This sequence encodes CASQTVRSYNEQFF.

This clonotype showed up many times. The rearrangement uses TRBV7-9 and TRBJ2-3; D call uncertain. The germline gives CDR1 SEHNR, CDR2 FQNEAQ (reference sequence). CDR3 length equals 13 residues. Trimming removed 5 bases at V and 0 bases at J, with 6 bases between. In DNA, the CDR3 is TGTGCCAGCAGCAACCCTAGCACAGATACGCAGTATTTT. Its translation is CASSNPSTDTQYF. The variable domain in full, completed from reference TRBV7-9 and TRBJ2-3, reads DTGVSQNPRHKITKRGQNVTFRCDPISEHNRLYWYRQTLGQGPEFLTYFQNEAQLEKSRLLSDRFSAERPKGSFSTLEIQRTEQGDSAMYLCASSNPSTDTQYFGPGTRLTVL.

This clonotype was recorded many times. The gene calls are TRBV30 and TRBJ2-7; D unclear. The CDR3 spans 11 residues. CDR1 GTSNPN and CDR2 SVGIG come from the germline V gene (reference sequence). V lost 0 bases and J 6 bases, leaving 6 bases between the germline ends. The DNA of the CDR3 is TGTGCCTGGAGTGTTGAGCCCGAGCAGTACTTC. Translated: CAWSVEPEQYF.

This chain links TRBV20-1 with TRBJ2-7, with 8 bases identical to TRBD2. The CDR3 is made up of 12 amino acids. After removal of 3 bases from V and 12 bases from J, the junction contained 10 bases not matched to a gene. CDR1 is DFQATT and CDR2 is SNEGSKA in the germline V gene (reference sequence). CDR3 sequence: CSASPPAGVVYF. The CDR3 nucleotides are TGCAGTGCTAGTCCCCCAGCGGGAGTGGTGTACTTC.

There are many counts of this clonotype. The V and J genes are TRBV5-6 and TRBJ2-2; 10 bases are a match to TRBD2. Germline lookup yields CDR1 SGHDT and CDR2 YYEEEE. The ends lost 4 bases at V and 6 bases at J; junction bases unmatched: 9. The length of the CDR3 is 16 residues. The CDR3 reads CASSRGLAGVAGELFF. The CDR3 DNA is TGTGCCAGCAGCCGGGGGCTAGCGGGAGTCGCCGGGGAGCTGTTTTTT.

This clonotype was counted many times. The chain uses TRBV5-1 and TRBJ2-3; no clear D gene. The CDR3 covers 11 residues. The germline CDR1 and CDR2 sequences are SGHRS and YFSETQ. Trimming cost V 3 bases and J 6 bases, with 5 bases left between them. CDR3 residues: CASSWSDTQYF. CDR3 sequence (DNA): TGCGCCAGCAGCTGGAGCGATACGCAGTATTTT.

The chain recombines TRBV12-2 with TRBJ2-7; no check of the table's D call, TRBD1, against the DNA was made. TRBV12-2 is shown as a pseudogene. The CDR3 covers 15 residues. This chain's CDR3 is CASRWRQGARNEQYF. CDR3 in DNA: TGTGCAAGTCGCTGGAGACAGGGGGCTAGGAACGAGCAGTACTTC.

In its sample, this clonotype was seen many times. The CDR3 loop is CASSFRGLSQYF. The CDR3 nucleotides read TGTGCCAGCAGTTTCAGAGGTCTGAGTCAGTACTTC. This chain links TRBV12-3 or TRBV12-4 with TRBJ2-4; D gene unclear. V lost 3 bases and J 12 bases, leaving 12 bases between the germline ends. The CDR3 spans 12 residues.

This clonotype was picked up many times. This sequence joins TRBV5-1 and TRBJ1-1; 9 nucleotides agree with TRBD1. CDR1 SGHRS and CDR2 YFSETQ come from the germline V gene. This CDR3 region has 15 residues. Trimming took 2 bases from V and 8 from J; bases not matched to a gene: 10. The CDR3 DNA is TGCGCCAGCAGCTTAACAGGGGGCGCGGGGCCGGAAGCTTTCTTT. Its translation is CASSLTGGAGPEAFF.